Below, 16 T cell receptor beta chains from the same sample are listed, as sequenced in a study of cytomegalovirus exposure and HLA in healthy donors. PCR employed 60 Vbeta and 13 Jbeta primers. Sequencing used immunoSEQ multiplex PCR; TCRdb keeps in-frame clones, though not all of them. The sample yields more than 85,000 clones, around 75% seen once. The sequencing input was PBMCs. These receptor sequences come from a man aged 40-49 years in good health and CMV-seronegative.

This sequence joins TRBV6-6 and TRBJ2-2, with a tentative D call TRBD2 (7 bases). The CDR3 runs to 16 residues. V was trimmed by 6 bases and J by 3 bases, leaving 17 bases between them. CDR1 MNHNY and CDR2 SVGAGI come from the germline V gene (reference sequence). This CDR3 reads CASSLRAGADTGELFF. CDR3 nucleotides: TGTGCCAGCAGCCTAAGGGCGGGGGCAGACACCGGGGAGCTGTTTTTT.

The chain combines TRBV10-3 with TRBJ2-1; unclear D gene. Germline CDR1 and CDR2: ENHRY and SYGVKD. CDR3 length: 12 residues. Between the trimmed V and J ends, which lost 2 bases and 9 bases, there was a span of 8 bases. The CDR3 region has the DNA TGTGCCATCAGTGAGCGTTATAGTGAGCAGTTCTTC. As protein: CAISERYSEQFF.

V gene TRBV4-1 combines with J gene TRBJ1-2; tentative D call: TRBD1 (6 bases). The CDR3 contains 14 residues. Per the germline V gene, CDR1 is MGHRA and CDR2 is YSYEKL. Trimming stripped 4 bases from V and 4 bases from J, with 13 bases between. Here the CDR3 reads CASSRGQGGYGYTF. As DNA, the CDR3 is TGCGCCAGCAGCCGGGGGCAGGGCGGCTATGGCTACACCTTC.

This clone was seen only a few times. The chain has TRBV7-2 and TRBJ2-1, with D possibly being TRBD2 (5 bases). This CDR3 is 14 amino acids long. Trimming took off 5 bases at V and 8 bases at J, with 16 bases between the two ends. Germline CDR1 reads SGHTA; CDR2 reads FQGNSA. The CDR3 bases are TGTGCCAGCAGCCGTACGGACCCGCGGGATGAGCAGTTCTTC. Amino acids: CASSRTDPRDEQFF.

This chain connects TRBV27 to TRBJ1-1; tentatively, D is TRBD1 (6 bases). The germline CDR1 and CDR2 sequences are MNHEY and SMNVEV (reference sequence). The V and J ends lost 5 bases and 0 bases respectively, with 13 bases between them. The CDR3 totals 15 residues. CDR3 DNA sequence: TGTGCCAGCAGTCCTAACAGGGTAATGAACACTGAAGCTTTCTTT. This sequence encodes CASSPNRVMNTEAFF.

The gene calls are TRBV4-1 and TRBJ1-1; D uncertain. Germline CDR1 reads MGHRA; CDR2 reads YSYEKL. CDR3 length: 11 amino acids. The V end was cut by 8 bases, the J end by 4 bases, with 8 bases between. CDR3 DNA sequence: TGCGCCAGCCGGGGAGGCACTGAAGCTTTCTTT. This translates into CASRGGTEAFF.

This chain uses TRBV9 with TRBJ2-5; 8 nucleotides line up with TRBD1. With V trimmed by 4 bases and J by 1 base, 9 bases remained unmatched. This CDR3 contains 16 residues. Germline CDR1 and CDR2: SGDLS and YYNGEE. CDR3 nucleotide sequence: TGTGCCAGCAGCCCAACATCGGGACAGGCCCAAGAGACCCAGTACTTC. This sequence encodes CASSPTSGQAQETQYF.

The CDR3 coding sequence is TGCGCCAGCAGCGCATATGGACTAGCGGGCGTTACAGATACGCAGTATTTT. Its translation: CASSAYGLAGVTDTQYF. The rearrangement uses TRBV5-1 and TRBJ2-3; 11 nucleotides agree with TRBD2. V lost 4 bases, J lost 3 bases, and 10 bases stayed unmatched. The CDR3 has 17 residues. The germline V gene has CDR1 SGHRS and CDR2 YFSETQ.

This chain links TRBV28 with TRBJ2-1; 11 nucleotides align to TRBD2. Germline CDR1 reads MDHEN; CDR2 reads SYDVKM. With V trimmed by 6 bases and J by 10 bases, 8 bases remained unmatched. The CDR3 is made up of 14 amino acids. CDR3 in amino acids: CASRFGLAGSEQFF. The DNA for the CDR3 is TGTGCCAGCAGATTCGGACTAGCGGGCTCCGAGCAGTTCTTC.

The chain has TRBV4-1 and TRBJ2-2, with TRBD2 identical over 9 bases. CDR1 is MGHRA, CDR2 YSYEKL, per germline. Trimming took 5 bases from V and 0 from J; bases not matched to a gene: 10. The length of the CDR3 is 18 residues. CDR3 nucleotide sequence: TGCGCCAGCAGCTCCTTACGACTAGCGGATTCGAACACCGGGGAGCTGTTTTTT. Translation gives CASSSLRLADSNTGELFF.

V and J are TRBV6-5 and TRBJ1-5; D remains ambiguous. CDR1 MNHEY and CDR2 SVGAGI come from the germline V gene. Trimming took off 11 bases at V and 4 bases at J, with 9 bases between the two ends. The CDR3 runs 11 residues. The CDR3 sequence is CAAGRNQPQHF. DNA of the CDR3: TGTGCCGCCGGGAGAAATCAGCCCCAGCATTTT.

The chain employs TRBV6-6 and TRBJ2-1; possible D gene TRBD2, 6 bases. The V gene lost 0 bases and the J gene lost 10 bases, with 19 bases spanning the gap. CDR3 size: 16 residues. Germline-derived CDR1 and CDR2 are MNHNY and SVGAGI (reference sequence). The CDR3 nucleotides read TGTGCCAGCAGTTACTCCGAAGGAGGGCTGGCTCTGGAGCAGTTCTTC. This translates into CASSYSEGGLALEQFF.

The rearrangement links TRBV2 to TRBJ2-1, with a tentative D call TRBD2 (5 bases). Per the germline V gene, CDR1 is SNHLY and CDR2 is FYNNEI. The CDR3 runs 18 residues. The V end lost 3 bases, the J end lost 0 bases, and 18 bases lay between the germline ends. The DNA of the CDR3 is TGTGCCAGCAGTGACCCATTGCTTGTAGCGAGCTCCTACAATGAGCAGTTCTTC. It specifies CASSDPLLVASSYNEQFF.

The V and J genes are TRBV5-4 and TRBJ2-2; D perhaps matches TRBD2 (5 bases). Per germline, CDR1 SGHNT and CDR2 YYREEE (reference sequence). This CDR3 spans 16 amino acids. Trimming took off 2 bases at V and 5 bases at J, with 16 bases between the two ends. CDR3 in amino acids: CASSLDGLAKTGELFF. Here the CDR3 DNA reads TGTGCCAGCAGCTTAGACGGGCTAGCCAAGACCGGGGAGCTGTTTTTT.

The chain has TRBV5-4 and TRBJ2-2; no reliable D call. Trimming stripped 0 bases from V and 4 bases from J, with 16 bases between. Per germline, CDR1 SGHNT and CDR2 YYREEE (reference sequence). CDR3 size: 17 residues. Here the CDR3 DNA reads TGTGCCAGCAGCTTGGAAGTGGGCCTCCGACCCACCGGGGAGCTGTTTTTT. Residues: CASSLEVGLRPTGELFF.

The chain couples TRBV7-3 to TRBJ2-2, with a possible D match to TRBD1 (6 bases). Trimming removed 5 bases from V and 0 bases from J, with 13 bases in between. The germline V gene encodes CDR1 SGHTA and CDR2 FQGTGA. CDR3 length: 16 residues. The CDR3 nucleotides read TGTGCCAGCAGCCCGCTCAGGGGATCGAACACCGGGGAGCTGTTTTTT. This encodes CASSPLRGSNTGELFF.